Sequencing of this T cell receptor beta chain was carried out in a study of blood T cell repertoires in COVID-19 (dated by TCRdb to between 2020 and 2021). For the wider study: The collaborator samples originated in the United States, Italy and Spain and spanned the acute and convalescent phases of COVID-19. The material from the prospective study consisted of cDNA or gDNA derived from T cells, B-cell-depleted T cells, or PBMCs. Subjects who had been exposed to COVID-19, were actively infected with it, or had recovered from it provided the deeply sampled blood TCRbeta repertoires that made up the dataset. A freely available public database, intended as a resource for researchers studying the immune response to SARS-CoV-2, is where the repertoires were released. The samples were drawn from two sources: the first 160 participants of the ongoing ImmuneRACE study, and 1,254 subjects contributed by 6 global collaborators. A de-identified subject ID, COVID-19 status, age in years and sex were almost always included in the sample metadata. Where available, HLA class I and class II types were obtained from metadata supplied by the sample provider rather than from assay-based typing.

Collaborating institutions collected whole blood in K2EDTA tubes following their own protocols. For TCRbeta analysis, collaborators shipped samples in one of three forms: frozen whole blood, isolated PBMCs, or DNA extracted from either of those sample types. TCRbeta CDR3 regions were amplified from genomic DNA using the immunoSEQ Assay, a bias-controlled multiplex PCR. In the original analysis: Within the assay, amplification of reference gene primers was used to estimate how many nucleated cells each sample contained. To quantify the absolute abundance of each unique TCRbeta CDR3 rearrangement, sequence reads were collapsed and filtered. For each sample, productive Simpson clonality was calculated as the square root of Simpson's diversity index across productive rearrangements. This immuneACCESS table, as held by TCRdb, lists in-frame sequences with V and J called but not all clones. Of the missing ones, under half trace to an unresolved V gene in checked studies; the others have no known cause. V and J calls and clone size are copied from that table; D and trimming were computed from the DNA. The sample records under 150,000 clones, around 82% of which are singletons. About 5.5% of the sample goes to the ten largest clones.

In the case of this clone: What this receptor recognizes is not known. No base qualities exist here, and no much larger clone lies one base off it.

Paper-wide results and their limitations: The amount of clinical and demographic metadata varied by source and participant and was provided uncurated.

Reading from cysteine to phenylalanine, the CDR3 counts 15 amino acids. Solely the CDR3 DNA is kept, with 45 bases framed from the first base. Relative to germline, V is 0 bases shorter and J is 3 bases shorter, with 12 bases between their ends. The germline V gene sets CDR1 to SGDLS and CDR2 to YYNGEE. This clonotype was obtained from a man older than 75 with active or convalescent COVID-19. Sequencing was performed on peripheral blood. The V gene is TRBV9 and the J gene is TRBJ1-2; a weak D assignment points to TRBD1 (6 bases agree). The DNA is as follows: TGTGCCAGCAGCGTAGAGGCCAGGGGCGACTATGGCTACACCTTC. Its coded protein is CASSVEARGDYGYTF.